The 21 T cell receptor beta chains reported below all come from one sample, sequenced in a study of OX40 agonist ivuxolimab in advanced cancers. The assay was immunoSEQ multiplex PCR, and TCRdb's table has in-frame clones only and misses some. This sample has approximately 75,000 clones, with roughly 78% found just once. Source: CD4+ or CD8+ T cells sorted from blood, taken in a trial of the OX40 agonist ivuxolimab. These receptors were obtained from an adult with an advanced solid tumor such as melanoma, head and neck, liver or kidney cancer.

V gene TRBV5-1 combines with J gene TRBJ2-1; 7 bases line up with TRBD2. This CDR3 spans 13 amino acids. Losses at the gene ends were 6 bases for V and 8 bases for J; bases not matched to a gene: 8. Germline CDR1 SGHRS, CDR2 YFSETQ. CDR3: CASTLLGGYEQFF. In DNA form, the CDR3 reads TGCGCCAGCACCCTCCTGGGGGGGTATGAGCAGTTCTTC.

This clone was observed a single time. In nucleotides, the CDR3 is TGTGGCTATAATTCACCCCTCCACTTT. Encoded protein: CGYNSPLHF. This chain uses TRBV19 with TRBJ1-6, with no clear D. This CDR3 region has 9 residues. Germline V CDR1 and CDR2: LNHDA, SQIVND (reference sequence).

The rearrangement uses TRBV5-5 and TRBJ1-5; unclear D gene. Germline V gives CDR1 SGHKS, CDR2 YYEKEE (reference sequence). V dropped 3 bases and J dropped 6 bases, with 16 bases sitting between them. The CDR3 is 15 residues long. The chain's CDR3 is CASSSELGVGQPQHF. CDR3 in DNA: TGTGCCAGCAGCTCGGAATTGGGTGTTGGTCAGCCCCAGCATTTT.

The V gene is TRBV28, the J gene TRBJ2-7, with a weak D call TRBD1 (7 bases). This CDR3 has 13 amino acids. Trimming pared 5 bases from V and 5 bases from J, leaving 13 bases between. The V gene's germline CDR1 is MDHEN and CDR2 SYDVKM. The CDR3 is CASSAPGGHEQYF. CDR3 DNA: TGTGCCAGCAGTGCACCAGGGGGGCACGAGCAGTACTTC.

This chain joins TRBV9 and TRBJ1-3; D remains ambiguous. V dropped 4 bases and J dropped 1 base, with 9 bases sitting between them. Germline CDR1 and CDR2: SGDLS and YYNGEE. The CDR3 has 14 amino acids. The CDR3 DNA sequence: TGTGCCAGCAGCCCCGGGGTATCTGGAAACACCATATATTTT. Residues: CASSPGVSGNTIYF.

The V and J genes are TRBV5-1 and TRBJ1-3; 7 nucleotides match TRBD1. The CDR3 runs to 15 residues. The V segment lost 1 base and the J segment 1 base; nucleotides outside the gene matches: 2. In germline, CDR1 is SGHRS, CDR2 YFSETQ. CDR3 sequence: CASSLQGGSGNTIYF. CDR3 coding DNA: TGCGCCAGCAGCTTGCAGGGGGGGTCTGGAAACACCATATATTTT.

The gene calls are TRBV5-4 and TRBJ2-1; TRBD2 matches 9 bases. Looked up from germline, CDR1 is SGHNT and CDR2 is YYREEE (reference sequence). Trimming cost V 0 bases and J 6 bases; bases outside gene matches: 4. The CDR3 has 15 amino acids. CDR3 sequence (DNA): TGTGCCAGCAGCTTGGGCCTAGCGGGATCCAATGAGCAGTTCTTC. As protein: CASSLGLAGSNEQFF.

V usage is TRBV5-6 and J usage is TRBJ2-3; no reliable D call. The CDR3 is 13 amino acids. Germline V gives CDR1 SGHDT, CDR2 YYEEEE. Trimming stripped 1 base from V and 4 bases from J, with 7 bases between. CDR3 nucleotides: TGTGCCAGCAGCTTGATTACGGCAGATACGCAGTATTTT. Its translation: CASSLITADTQYF.

This clone occurred a few times. This chain connects TRBV29-1 to TRBJ2-2, with D possibly matching TRBD1 (6 bases). Per the germline V gene, CDR1 is SQVTM and CDR2 is ANQGSEA. V was cut by 5 bases and J by 6 bases, with 19 bases left in between. The length of the CDR3 is 15 residues. The chain's CDR3 is CSVSGTGRVPGELFF. CDR3 nucleotide sequence: TGCAGCGTTTCCGGCACAGGGAGAGTTCCCGGGGAGCTGTTTTTT.

The J gene is TRBJ1-1, the V gene TRBV19; TRBD1 might be the D (6 bases). CDR1 is LNHDA, CDR2 SQIVND, per germline (reference sequence). CDR3 size: 14 residues. V lost 7 bases to trimming and J lost 10 bases, with 22 bases between them. The CDR3 loop is CASKAQGLYPVAFF. The DNA of the CDR3 is TGTGCCAGTAAAGCGCAGGGGCTCTATCCAGTAGCTTTCTTT.

This clone has only one observation. V is TRBV28 and J is TRBJ1-6, with a possible D match to TRBD1 (6 bases). Germline CDR1 reads MDHEN; CDR2 reads SYDVKM. This CDR3 has 12 amino acids. With 11 bases removed from V and 9 bases from J, the gap between germline ends came to 14 bases. The DNA of the CDR3 is TGTGCCGTACAGGGTAGGAGTTCACCCCTCCACTTT. Translating gives CAVQGRSSPLHF.

This chain links TRBV27 with TRBJ2-7; 9 nucleotides line up with TRBD1. CDR3 size: 15 residues. Germline V gene lookup returns CDR1 MNHEY and CDR2 SMNVEV (reference sequence). The V gene end was trimmed by 5 bases and the J gene end by 2 bases; junction bases not matched to a gene: 7. This CDR3 is CASSPKYRGPYEQYF. The CDR3 DNA sequence: TGTGCCAGCAGTCCAAAATACAGGGGGCCCTACGAGCAGTACTTC.

This rearrangement joins TRBV6-5 to TRBJ1-6; possibly TRBD1 for D (6 bases). This CDR3 has 14 residues. Trimming shortened V by 4 bases and J by 9 bases, and 13 bases separated the two germline ends. Germline V gene sequence: CDR1 MNHEY, CDR2 SVGAGI. This CDR3 is CASSSRDTFSPLHF. The DNA for the CDR3 is TGTGCCAGCAGTTCGCGGGACACCTTTTCACCCCTCCACTTT.

This clone was observed a single time. This chain uses TRBV7-2 with TRBJ2-7, with D perhaps assigned TRBD1 or TRBD2 (5 bases each). This CDR3 contains 16 residues. Trimming left V 5 bases short and J 2 bases short, with 19 bases between. Germline V gives CDR1 SGHTA, CDR2 FQGNSA. The CDR3 reads CASSVAGTQNAYEQYF. DNA of the CDR3: TGTGCCAGCAGCGTGGCCGGGACCCAGAACGCCTACGAGCAGTACTTC.

The gene calls are TRBV18 and TRBJ1-2; D remains unclear. The CDR3 loop spans 16 amino acids. The V gene lost 4 bases and the J gene lost 4 bases, with 19 bases spanning the gap. CDR1 and CDR2 from the germline V gene are KGHSH and LQKENI. CDR3 sequence (DNA): TGTGCCAGCTCACTACTGCACCGGACGGATGTCTATGGCTACACCTTC. Amino acid sequence: CASSLLHRTDVYGYTF.

The rearrangement links TRBV13 to TRBJ2-1; D possibly corresponds to TRBD2 (5 bases). The germline gives CDR1 PRHDT, CDR2 FYEKMQ (reference sequence). Trimming removed 4 bases from V and 9 bases from J, with 16 bases in between. There are 14 residues in the CDR3. The CDR3 loop is CASSSGRGPSEQFF. CDR3 nucleotides: TGTGCCAGCAGCTCTGGTAGAGGGCCGTCTGAGCAGTTCTTC.

The rearrangement uses TRBV5-4 and TRBJ1-2; perhaps TRBD1 as D (6 bases). The CDR3 sequence is 16 residues long. The V and J ends lost 4 bases and 2 bases respectively, with 18 bases between them. Germline V gene lookup returns CDR1 SGHNT and CDR2 YYREEE (reference sequence). CDR3 nucleotide sequence: TGTGCCAGCAGCGTTGGACAGTTCGAGGGAAACTATGGCTACACCTTC. It encodes CASSVGQFEGNYGYTF.

This chain uses TRBV27 with TRBJ2-5, with 10 bases fitting TRBD2. Trimming cost V 0 bases and J 7 bases; bases outside gene matches: 14. The CDR3 runs 18 residues. Germline CDR1 MNHEY, CDR2 SMNVEV (reference sequence). Written as DNA, the CDR3 is TGTGCCAGCAGTTTATCCCTAGCGGGAGATGAGAGGGTAGGGACCCAGTACTTC. Its translation: CASSLSLAGDERVGTQYF.

V usage is TRBV2 and J usage is TRBJ2-5, with a possible D match to TRBD1 (7 bases). Trimming removed 10 bases at V and 4 bases at J, with 22 bases between. In germline, CDR1 is SNHLY, CDR2 FYNNEI. CDR3 length: 15 amino acids. This CDR3 is CANSKGQGGGETQYF. CDR3 DNA: TGTGCCAACAGCAAGGGTCAGGGGGGTGGAGAGACCCAGTACTTC.

This clone was detected only a few times. The V gene is TRBV6-6, the J gene TRBJ2-7, with a tentative D call TRBD1 (5 bases). The CDR3 totals 15 residues. From germline, CDR1 is MNHNY and CDR2 SVGAGI (reference sequence). Trimming took 2 bases from V and 6 from J, leaving 17 bases between them. The CDR3 protein is CASSYGAATVGEQYF. In DNA, the CDR3 is TGTGCCAGCAGTTACGGGGCAGCGACGGTGGGCGAGCAGTACTTC.

This chain connects TRBV6-1 to TRBJ1-5; no reliable D call. The CDR3 extends over 15 amino acids. Trimming pared 7 bases from V and 2 bases from J, leaving 15 bases between. Germline V gene lookup returns CDR1 MNHNS and CDR2 SASEGT. The CDR3 here is CASNPGRTGNQPQHF. The CDR3 nucleotides are TGTGCCAGCAACCCCGGACGGACGGGCAATCAGCCCCAGCATTTT.